Here is one T cell receptor beta chain with its context. This specimen belongs to a study of CD8 T cells in ankylosing spondylitis. The CDR3 loop spans 16 amino acids. The V gene's germline CDR1 is SGHAT and CDR2 FQNNGV. V was pared by 5 bases and J by 3 bases, with 9 bases of the junction left unmatched. TCRdb re-analysed the 5' RACE reads in MiXCR, keeping a single row per CDR3 protein. Of 150,000 to 200,000 distinct CDR3 sequences detected, around a tenth appear once; the ten largest clones hold approximately 16%. Specimen: blood, either unsorted or a sorted T cell fraction (not recorded which). The V gene is TRBV11-2, the J gene TRBJ2-5; 10 nucleotides match TRBD2. The receptor comes from a female donor with ankylosing spondylitis or in good health (not recorded which). The CDR3 DNA is TGTGCCAGCAGCCGGGACGGACTAGCGGACGAAGAGACCCAGTACTTC. This gives the protein CASSRDGLADEETQYF.